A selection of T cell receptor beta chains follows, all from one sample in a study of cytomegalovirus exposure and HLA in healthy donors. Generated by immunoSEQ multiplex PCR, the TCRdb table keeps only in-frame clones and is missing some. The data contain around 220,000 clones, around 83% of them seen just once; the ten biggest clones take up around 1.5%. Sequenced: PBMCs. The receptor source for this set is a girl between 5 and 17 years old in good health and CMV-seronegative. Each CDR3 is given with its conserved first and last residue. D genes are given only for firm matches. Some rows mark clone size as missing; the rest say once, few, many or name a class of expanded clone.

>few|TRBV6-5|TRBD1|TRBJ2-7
CASATGSSYEQYF
TGTGCCAGCGCGACAGGGAGCTCCTACGAGCAGTACTTC
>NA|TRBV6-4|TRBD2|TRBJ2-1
CASSVSGGNYNEQFF
TGTGCCAGCAGTGTATCGGGGGGGAACTACAATGAGCAGTTCTTC
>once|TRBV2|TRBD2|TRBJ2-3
CASSEALLAGLHTDTQYF
TGTGCCAGCAGTGAAGCGCTCCTAGCGGGACTACACACAGATACGCAGTATTTT
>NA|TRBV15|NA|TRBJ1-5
CATSRGAGALYHF
TGTGCCACCAGCCGGGGGGCGGGGGCCCTTTACCATTTT
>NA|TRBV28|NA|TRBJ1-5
CASSLSPRRQPQHF
TGTGCCAGCAGTTTATCTCCTCGTCGTCAGCCCCAGCATTTT
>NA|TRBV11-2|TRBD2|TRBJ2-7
CASSYLREGNYEQYF
TGTGCCAGCAGCTATTTACGGGAGGGTAATTACGAGCAGTACTTC
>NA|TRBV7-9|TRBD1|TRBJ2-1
CASSYRTGINEQFF
TGTGCCAGCAGCTACCGGACAGGAATCAATGAGCAGTTCTTC
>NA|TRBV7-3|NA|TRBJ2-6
CASSSSSGGANVLTF
TGTGCCAGCAGCTCATCTTCCGGGGGGGCCAACGTCCTGACTTTC
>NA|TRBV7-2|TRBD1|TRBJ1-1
CAQRGGTGGNTEAFF
TGTGCCCAACGGGGGGGGACAGGGGGGAACACTGAAGCTTTCTTT
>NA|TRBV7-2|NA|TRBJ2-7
CASSLAGGASYEQYF
TGTGCCAGCAGCTTAGCGGGGGGGGCCTCCTACGAGCAGTACTTC
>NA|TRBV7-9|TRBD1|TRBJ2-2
CASSLLRTTGAGELFF
TGTGCCAGCAGCTTATTACGAACCACAGGGGCCGGGGAGCTGTTTTTT
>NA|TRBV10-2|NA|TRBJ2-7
CASSEIKRDSSYEQYF
TGCGCCAGCAGTGAGATTAAGCGAGACAGCTCCTACGAGCAGTACTTC
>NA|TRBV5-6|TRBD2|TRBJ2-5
CASSRGLAGVDQYF
TGTGCCAGCAGCCGAGGACTAGCGGGGGTCGACCAGTACTTC
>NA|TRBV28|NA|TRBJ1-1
CASSLYTGKNTEAFF
TGTGCCAGCAGTTTATATACAGGGAAAAACACTGAAGCTTTCTTT
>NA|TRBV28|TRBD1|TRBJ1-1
CASSWTGGQEAFF
TGTGCCAGCAGTTGGACAGGGGGGCAGGAAGCTTTCTTT
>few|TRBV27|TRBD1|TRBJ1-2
CASSEGTAAGYTF
TGTGCCAGCAGTGAGGGGACAGCGGCCGGCTACACCTTC
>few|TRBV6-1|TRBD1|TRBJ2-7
CASGTEYEQYF
TGTGCCAGCGGGACAGAGTACGAGCAGTACTTC
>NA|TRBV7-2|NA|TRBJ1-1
CASNRQARGTEAFF
TGTGCCAGCAACCGCCAGGCAAGGGGAACTGAAGCTTTCTTT
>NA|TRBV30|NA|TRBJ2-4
CAWSVLLGQGSNF
TGTGCCTGGAGTGTACTGCTGGGGCAGGGAAGTAACTTC
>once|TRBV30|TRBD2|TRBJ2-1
CAWSRLGLVGYNEQFF
TGTGCCTGGAGTAGACTCGGACTAGTTGGGTACAATGAGCAGTTCTTC
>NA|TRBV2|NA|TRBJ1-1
CASNQRGGVTEAFF
TGTGCCAGCAATCAGAGAGGGGGAGTCACTGAAGCTTTCTTT
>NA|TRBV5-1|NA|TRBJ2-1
CASSLIQDYNEQFF
TGCGCCAGCAGCTTGATACAGGACTACAATGAGCAGTTCTTC
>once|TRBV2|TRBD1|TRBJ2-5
CASSDWDRTQETQYF
TGTGCCAGCAGTGATTGGGACAGAACGCAGGAGACCCAGTACTTC
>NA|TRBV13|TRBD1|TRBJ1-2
CASSLRSLDRDNYGYTF
TGTGCCAGCAGCTTAAGGAGTTTAGACAGGGACAACTATGGCTACACCTTC
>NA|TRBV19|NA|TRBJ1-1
CASSIGEGDSDTEAFF
TGTGCCAGTAGTATAGGCGAGGGAGATAGCGACACTGAAGCTTTCTTT
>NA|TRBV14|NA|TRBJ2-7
CASSLSSEQYF
TGTGCCAGCAGCCTCTCGTCCGAGCAGTACTTC
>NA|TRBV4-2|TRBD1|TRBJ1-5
CASSPVGQGSNQPQHF
TGTGCCAGCAGCCCAGTCGGACAGGGATCGAATCAGCCCCAGCATTTT
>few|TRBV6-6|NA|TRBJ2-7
CASTWTESYEQYF
TGTGCCAGCACATGGACAGAATCCTACGAGCAGTACTTC
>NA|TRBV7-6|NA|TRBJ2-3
CASSSHRDTQYF
TGTGCCAGCAGCTCACACAGGGATACGCAGTATTTT
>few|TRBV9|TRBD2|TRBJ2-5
CASSVRSGRGETQYF
TGTGCCAGCAGCGTAAGGTCCGGGAGGGGGGAGACCCAGTACTTC
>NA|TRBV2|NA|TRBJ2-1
CASSETGSFYNEQFF
TGTGCCAGCAGTGAAACGGGTTCTTTCTACAATGAGCAGTTCTTC
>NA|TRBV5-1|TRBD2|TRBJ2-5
CASSGAGASGKTVTQYF
TGCGCCAGCAGCGGGGCCGGGGCTAGCGGGAAGACAGTGACCCAGTACTTC
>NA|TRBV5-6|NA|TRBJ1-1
CASSFLEGRNTEAFF
TGTGCCAGCAGCTTTCTTGAGGGTAGAAATACTGAAGCTTTCTTT
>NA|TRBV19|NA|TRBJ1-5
CASSMDRAQPQHF
TGTGCCAGTAGTATGGACAGAGCCCAGCCCCAGCATTTT
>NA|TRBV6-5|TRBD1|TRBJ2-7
CASSSRRDSPYEQYF
TGTGCCAGCAGTTCCCGAAGGGACAGCCCCTACGAGCAGTACTTC
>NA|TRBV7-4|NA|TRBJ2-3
CARAAGQTSSTDTQYF
TGTGCCAGGGCCGCCGGACAGACCTCTAGCACAGATACGCAGTATTTT
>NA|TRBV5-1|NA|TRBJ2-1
CASSFNWHEQFF
TGCGCCAGCAGCTTTAATTGGCATGAGCAGTTCTTC
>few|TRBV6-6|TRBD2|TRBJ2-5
CASRTGGGGLETQYF
TGTGCCAGCAGGACGGGGGGCGGGGGGCTGGAGACCCAGTACTTC
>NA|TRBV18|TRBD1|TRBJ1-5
CASSPGSQGRGNQPQHF
TGTGCCAGCTCACCAGGTAGTCAGGGCAGGGGGAATCAGCCCCAGCATTTT
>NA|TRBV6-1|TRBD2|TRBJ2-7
CASSGRGGVGYEQYF
TGTGCCAGCAGCGGCCGGGGAGGGGTGGGATACGAGCAGTACTTC
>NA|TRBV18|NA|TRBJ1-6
CASSTRQSNSPLHF
TGTGCCAGCTCAACCCGACAGAGTAATTCACCCCTCCACTTT
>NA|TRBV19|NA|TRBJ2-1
CASSIGLWERREQFF
TGTGCCAGTAGTATCGGGCTTTGGGAGAGGAGGGAGCAGTTCTTC
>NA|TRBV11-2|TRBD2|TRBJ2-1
CASSFPTGGGPYNEQFF
TGTGCCAGCAGCTTTCCAACGGGGGGGGGACCCTACAATGAGCAGTTCTTC
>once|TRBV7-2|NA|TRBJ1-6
CASSLGGNSPLHF
TGTGCCAGCAGCTTGGGGGGGAATTCACCCCTCCACTTT
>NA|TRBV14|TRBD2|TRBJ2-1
CASSQEWGGNEQFF
TGTGCCAGCAGCCAAGAGTGGGGGGGGAATGAGCAGTTCTTC
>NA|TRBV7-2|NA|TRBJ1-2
CASSFSGKNYGYTF
TGTGCCAGCAGCTTCTCAGGGAAAAACTATGGCTACACCTTC
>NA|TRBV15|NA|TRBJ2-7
CATSRERASPYEQYF
TGTGCCACCAGCAGAGAGAGGGCTTCTCCCTACGAGCAGTACTTC
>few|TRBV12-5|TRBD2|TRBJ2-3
CASGLVPASGYTDTQYF
TGTGCTAGTGGTTTGGTACCCGCTAGCGGCTACACAGATACGCAGTATTTT
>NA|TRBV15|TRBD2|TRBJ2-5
CATSRASGRFETQYF
TGTGCCACCAGCAGAGCTAGCGGGCGCTTCGAGACCCAGTACTTC
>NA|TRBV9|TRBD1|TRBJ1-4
CASSVAGTGGEKLFF
TGTGCCAGCAGCGTAGCCGGGACAGGGGGAGAAAAACTGTTTTTT
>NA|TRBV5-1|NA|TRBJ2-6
CASSLGRVTGANVLTF
TGCGCCAGCAGCTTGGGCAGGGTGACTGGGGCCAACGTCCTGACTTTC